The 18 T cell receptor beta chains presented below share a single source sample, sequenced in a study of blood T cell repertoires in COVID-19. Sequencing was performed with immunoSEQ multiplex PCR; in TCRdb, only in-frame clones are kept and a portion is missing. The repertoire holds 290,000 or so clones, with 90% as singletons. The sequenced sample consisted of PBMCs or T cells enriched from blood (not recorded which). The source of these receptors is a woman aged 25 to 45 who had recovered from COVID-19.

This clone appeared once. The chain combines TRBV10-1 with TRBJ2-7, with 7 bases lining up with TRBD1. The CDR3 length is 16 residues. V shed 4 bases, J shed 2 bases, and the junction held 11 bases outside the gene matches. CDR1 WNHNN and CDR2 SYGVQD come from the germline V gene (reference sequence). The CDR3 protein is CASSGIGTASTYEQYF. In DNA, the CDR3 is TGCGCCAGCAGTGGAATCGGGACAGCTTCCACCTACGAGCAGTACTTC.

This chain joins TRBV4-3 and TRBJ2-2; no reliable D call. Germline V lookup: CDR1 LGHNA, CDR2 YSLEER. The CDR3 consists of 12 residues. Between the trimmed V and J ends, which lost 1 base and 7 bases, there was a span of 4 bases. The CDR3 sequence: CASSQAFGELFF. CDR3 in DNA: TGCGCCAGCAGCCAAGCTTTCGGGGAGCTGTTTTTT.

The CDR3 bases are TGTGCCAGCAGTTTACAGGGATTCCAGCCCCAGCATTTT. Protein sequence: CASSLQGFQPQHF. The chain combines TRBV6-2 or TRBV6-3 with TRBJ1-5; D possibly corresponds to TRBD1 (6 bases). Trimming removed 4 bases at V and 7 bases at J, with 11 bases between. The CDR3 is 13 residues long. Germline CDR1 reads MNHEY; CDR2 reads SVGEGT.

The chain is built from TRBV3-1 (or the pseudogene TRBV3-2) and TRBJ2-1; 8 bases map to TRBD2. V lost 4 bases, J lost 3 bases, and 17 bases stayed unmatched. The CDR3 extends over 19 amino acids. The germline V gene encodes CDR1 LGHDT and CDR2 YNNKEL (reference sequence). For the CDR3, the DNA is TGTGCCAGCAGCCCAAGGGCTAGCGGGCCCACTGCGGGCTACAATGAGCAGTTCTTC. Its protein is CASSPRASGPTAGYNEQFF.

The chain links TRBV5-8 to TRBJ2-7; TRBD1 might be the D (5 bases). The CDR3 totals 15 residues. Deletions cut 4 bases from V and 9 bases from J, with 23 bases between. Germline V gene lookup returns CDR1 SGHTS and CDR2 YDEGEE. The DNA for the CDR3 is TGTGCCAGCAGCCGTGCCGACAGTCGGGCACTCGGGCAGTACTTC. It codes for CASSRADSRALGQYF.

J is TRBJ1-5 and V is TRBV19, with a possible D match to TRBD1 (6 bases). V was clipped by 6 bases and J by 7 bases, with 16 bases between them. Per the germline V gene, CDR1 is LNHDA and CDR2 is SQIVND (reference sequence). This CDR3 comprises 14 residues. CDR3 nucleotides: TGTGCCAGTAGCCAAGACAGGTTCGGGCAGCCCCAGCATTTT. Its protein is CASSQDRFGQPQHF.

This sequence joins TRBV29-1 and TRBJ1-2; D may be TRBD1 (6 bases). The V gene lost 4 bases and the J gene lost 6 bases, with 15 bases spanning the gap. The CDR3 spans 13 residues. From germline, CDR1 is SQVTM and CDR2 ANQGSEA. CDR3 DNA: TGCAGCGTTGTGGATCAGGGGCGTAATGGCTACACCTTC. It codes for CSVVDQGRNGYTF.

To note about this clone: Additional DNA sequences in this sample encode the identical CDR3. This chain joins TRBV28 and TRBJ1-3; D is undetermined. CDR1 MDHEN and CDR2 SYDVKM come from the germline V gene. V was clipped by 4 bases and J by 1 base, with 5 bases between them. This CDR3 region has 13 residues. CDR3 sequence (DNA): TGTGCCAGCAGTTCGGGGTCTGGAAACACCATATATTTT. Translation: CASSSGSGNTIYF.

This clone was seen once. V usage is TRBV19 and J usage is TRBJ2-2; 7 positions agree with TRBD2. J gave up 6 bases and V 7 bases, and 8 bases lay outside the gene matches. The CDR3 length is 14 residues. Germline V gene data show CDR1 as LNHDA and CDR2 as SQIVND (reference sequence). The CDR3 loop is CASNHLGGAGELFF. The CDR3 nucleotides are TGTGCCAGTAACCACCTGGGGGGGGCCGGGGAGCTGTTTTTT.

V gene TRBV7-9 combines with J gene TRBJ1-5; 8 nucleotides agree with TRBD1. Per the germline V gene, CDR1 is SEHNR and CDR2 is FQNEAQ (reference sequence). This CDR3 region has 14 residues. Trimming removed 0 bases from V and 5 bases from J; junction bases left unmatched: 0. Here the CDR3 DNA reads TGTGCCAGCAGCTTAGCACAGGGGGATCAGCCCCAGCATTTT. Protein: CASSLAQGDQPQHF.

The chain has TRBV9 and TRBJ2-5; D possibly corresponds to TRBD1 (5 bases). The germline V gene has CDR1 SGDLS and CDR2 YYNGEE. The CDR3 consists of 15 residues. V lost 4 bases and J lost 1, with 14 bases in between. CDR3 in DNA: TGTGCCAGCAGCCGACTCTTGGGGCCCCAAGAGACCCAGTACTTC. Amino acids: CASSRLLGPQETQYF.

This sequence joins TRBV5-1 and TRBJ2-1, with D possibly TRBD2 on 5 matching bases. V lost 4 bases, J lost 3 bases, and 5 bases lay in between. Germline values: CDR1 SGHRS, CDR2 YFSETQ. The CDR3 consists of 12 residues. For the CDR3, the DNA is TGCGCCAGCAGCCGGGACTACAATGAGCAGTTCTTC. Protein: CASSRDYNEQFF.

The rearrangement joins TRBV11-1 to TRBJ2-3, with TRBD2 matching 7 bases. Trimming took 3 bases from V and 0 from J; bases not matched to a gene: 3. The CDR3 consists of 15 residues. Germline V lookup: CDR1 SGHAT, CDR2 FQDESV (reference sequence). The CDR3 DNA sequence: TGTGCCAGCAGCTTGGTGGGAGGGAGCACAGATACGCAGTATTTT. Encoded protein: CASSLVGGSTDTQYF.

The rearrangement uses TRBV5-4 and TRBJ2-5; no definite D call. The germline CDR1 and CDR2 sequences are SGHNT and YYREEE (reference sequence). Deletions cut 1 base from V and 4 bases from J, with 8 bases between. The CDR3 is made up of 13 amino acids. The CDR3 DNA follows: TGTGCCAGCAGCTTGCCAGAAAGAGAGACCCAGTACTTC. Its translation is CASSLPERETQYF.

The J gene is TRBJ1-1, the V gene TRBV5-6; a weak D match, TRBD1 (5 bases). This CDR3 is 14 amino acids long. Per germline, CDR1 SGHDT and CDR2 YYEEEE. With 0 bases removed from V and 0 bases from J, the gap between germline ends came to 6 bases. CDR3 DNA sequence: TGTGCCAGCAGCTTGGGGGGCCTGAACACTGAAGCTTTCTTT. It specifies CASSLGGLNTEAFF.

The gene calls are TRBV11-2 and TRBJ2-7; 11 bases align to TRBD2. Looked up from germline, CDR1 is SGHAT and CDR2 is FQNNGV. CDR3 size: 19 residues. J was trimmed by 0 bases and V by 4 bases; bases with no gene match: 14. CDR3 protein: CASSWTGTGTSGSSYEQYF. CDR3 bases: TGTGCCAGCAGCTGGACCGGGACAGGGACTAGCGGATCCTCCTACGAGCAGTACTTC.

The genes are TRBV19 and TRBJ1-3; 7 positions agree with TRBD1. Germline V gene sequence: CDR1 LNHDA, CDR2 SQIVND (reference sequence). The CDR3 runs 15 residues. Unmatched junction bases numbered 7, after V lost 4 bases and J lost 4 bases. The CDR3 loop is CASSRYRDSGNTIYF. The CDR3 nucleotides read TGTGCCAGTAGTAGATACCGGGACAGCGGAAACACCATATATTTT.

The genes are TRBV7-2 and TRBJ1-1; TRBD1 might be the D (6 bases). Between the trimmed V and J ends, which lost 5 bases and 5 bases, there was a span of 18 bases. The CDR3 totals 15 residues. Germline loops: CDR1 SGHTA, CDR2 FQGNSA. CDR3 sequence: CASSTLQGMRTEAFF. CDR3 in DNA: TGTGCCAGCAGCACACTACAGGGTATGAGAACTGAAGCTTTCTTT.